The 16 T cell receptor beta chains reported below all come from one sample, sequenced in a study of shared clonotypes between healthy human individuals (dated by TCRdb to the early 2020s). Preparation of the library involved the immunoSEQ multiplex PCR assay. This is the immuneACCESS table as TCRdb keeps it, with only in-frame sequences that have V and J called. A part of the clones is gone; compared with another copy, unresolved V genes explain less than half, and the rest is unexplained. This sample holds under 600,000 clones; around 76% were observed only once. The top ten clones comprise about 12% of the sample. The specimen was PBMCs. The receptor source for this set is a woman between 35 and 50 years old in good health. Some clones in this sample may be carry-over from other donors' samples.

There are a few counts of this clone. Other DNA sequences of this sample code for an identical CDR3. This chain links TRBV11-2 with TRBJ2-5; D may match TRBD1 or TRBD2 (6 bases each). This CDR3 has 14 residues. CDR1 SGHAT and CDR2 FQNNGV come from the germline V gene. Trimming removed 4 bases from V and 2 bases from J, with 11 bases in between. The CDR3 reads CASSSLGGQETQYF. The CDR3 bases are TGTGCCAGCAGCTCCTTAGGGGGGCAAGAGACCCAGTACTTC.

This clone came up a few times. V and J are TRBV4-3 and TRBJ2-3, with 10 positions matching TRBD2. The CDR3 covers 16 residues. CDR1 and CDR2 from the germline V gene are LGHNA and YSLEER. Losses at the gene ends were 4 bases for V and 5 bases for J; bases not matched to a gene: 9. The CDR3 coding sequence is TGCGCCAGCAGCCTGACTCTAGCGGGAGAGGGAGATACGCAGTATTTT. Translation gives CASSLTLAGEGDTQYF.

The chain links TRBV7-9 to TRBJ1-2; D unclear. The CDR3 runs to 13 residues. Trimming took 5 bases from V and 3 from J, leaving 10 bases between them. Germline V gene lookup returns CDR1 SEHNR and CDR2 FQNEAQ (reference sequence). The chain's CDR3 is CASSPFPDYGYTF. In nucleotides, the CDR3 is TGTGCCAGCAGCCCGTTTCCCGACTATGGCTACACCTTC.

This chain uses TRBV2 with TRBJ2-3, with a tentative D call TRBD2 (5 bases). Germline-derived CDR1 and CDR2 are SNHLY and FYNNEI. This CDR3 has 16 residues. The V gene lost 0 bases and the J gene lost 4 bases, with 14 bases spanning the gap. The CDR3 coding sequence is TGTGCCAGCAGTGAAGCGCTTGCGCATAGCGCAGATACGCAGTATTTT. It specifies CASSEALAHSADTQYF.

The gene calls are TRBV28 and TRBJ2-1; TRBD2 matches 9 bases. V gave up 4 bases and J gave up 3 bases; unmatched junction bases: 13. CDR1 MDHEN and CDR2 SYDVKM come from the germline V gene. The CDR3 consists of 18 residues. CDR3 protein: CASSSPAQAGGSYNEQFF. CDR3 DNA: TGTGCCAGCAGTTCGCCCGCGCAAGCGGGAGGAAGCTACAATGAGCAGTTCTTC.

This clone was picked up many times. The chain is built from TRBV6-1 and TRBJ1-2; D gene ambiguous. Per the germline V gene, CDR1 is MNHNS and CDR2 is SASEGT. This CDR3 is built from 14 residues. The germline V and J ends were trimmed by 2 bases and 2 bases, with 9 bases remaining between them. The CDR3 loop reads CASSEFEGNYGYTF. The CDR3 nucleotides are TGTGCCAGCAGTGAATTCGAGGGCAACTATGGCTACACCTTC.

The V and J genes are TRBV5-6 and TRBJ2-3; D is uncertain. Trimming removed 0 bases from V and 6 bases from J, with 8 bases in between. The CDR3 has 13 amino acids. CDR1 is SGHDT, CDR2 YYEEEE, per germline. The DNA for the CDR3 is TGTGCCAGCAGCTTGGGAGTTTGGGATACGCAGTATTTT. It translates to CASSLGVWDTQYF.

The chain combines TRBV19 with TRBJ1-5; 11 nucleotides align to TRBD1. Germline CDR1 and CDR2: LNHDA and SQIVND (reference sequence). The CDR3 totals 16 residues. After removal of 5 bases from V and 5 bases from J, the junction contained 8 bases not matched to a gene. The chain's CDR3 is CASSLGTGGRDQPQHF. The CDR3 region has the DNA TGTGCCAGTAGTTTAGGGACAGGGGGTCGCGATCAGCCCCAGCATTTT.

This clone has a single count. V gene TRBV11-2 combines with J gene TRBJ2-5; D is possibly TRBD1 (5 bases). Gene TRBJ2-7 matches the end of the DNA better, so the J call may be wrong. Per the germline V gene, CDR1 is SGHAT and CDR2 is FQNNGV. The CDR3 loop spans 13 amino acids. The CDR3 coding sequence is TGTGCCAGCAGCCCAAGACAGTCCTACGAGCAGTACTTC. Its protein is CASSPRQSYEQYF.

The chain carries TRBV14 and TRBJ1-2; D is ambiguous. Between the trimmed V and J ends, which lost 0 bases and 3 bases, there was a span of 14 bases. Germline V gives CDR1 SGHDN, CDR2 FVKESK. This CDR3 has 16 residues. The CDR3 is CASSQEVGPPDYGYTF. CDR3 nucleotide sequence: TGTGCCAGCAGCCAAGAGGTTGGGCCCCCGGACTATGGCTACACCTTC.

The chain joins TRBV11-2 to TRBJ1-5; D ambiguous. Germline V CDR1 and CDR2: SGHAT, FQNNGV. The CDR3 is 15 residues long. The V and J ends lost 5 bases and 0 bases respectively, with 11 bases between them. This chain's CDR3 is CASSPGDYSNQPQHF. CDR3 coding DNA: TGTGCCAGCAGCCCCGGGGATTATAGCAATCAGCCCCAGCATTTT.

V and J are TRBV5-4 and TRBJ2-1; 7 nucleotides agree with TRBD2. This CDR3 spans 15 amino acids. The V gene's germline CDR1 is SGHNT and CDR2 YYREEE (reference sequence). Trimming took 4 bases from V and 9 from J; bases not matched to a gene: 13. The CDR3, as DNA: TGTGCCAGCAGCCCCCCCGAAAAGCGGGACTTTGAGCAGTTCTTC. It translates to CASSPPEKRDFEQFF.

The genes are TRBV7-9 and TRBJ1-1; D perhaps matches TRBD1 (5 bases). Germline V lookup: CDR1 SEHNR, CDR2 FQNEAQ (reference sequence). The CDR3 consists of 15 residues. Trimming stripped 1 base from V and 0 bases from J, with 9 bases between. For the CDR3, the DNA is TGTGCCAGCAGCTTAGACAGGCTAATGAACACTGAAGCTTTCTTT. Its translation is CASSLDRLMNTEAFF.

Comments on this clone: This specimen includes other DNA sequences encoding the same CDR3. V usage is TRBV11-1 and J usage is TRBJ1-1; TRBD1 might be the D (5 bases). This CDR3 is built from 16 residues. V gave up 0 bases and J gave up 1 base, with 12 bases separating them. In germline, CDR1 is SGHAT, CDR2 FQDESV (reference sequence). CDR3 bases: TGTGCCAGCAGCTTAGCGCGAGGGGCGCGGAACACTGAAGCTTTCTTT. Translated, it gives CASSLARGARNTEAFF.

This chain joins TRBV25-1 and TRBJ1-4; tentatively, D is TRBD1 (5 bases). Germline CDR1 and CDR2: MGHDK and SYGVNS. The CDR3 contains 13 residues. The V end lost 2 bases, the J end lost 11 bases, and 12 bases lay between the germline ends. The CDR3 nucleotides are TGTGCCAGCAGTGAAGTCCCAAGGGGCAAACTGTTTTTT. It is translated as CASSEVPRGKLFF.

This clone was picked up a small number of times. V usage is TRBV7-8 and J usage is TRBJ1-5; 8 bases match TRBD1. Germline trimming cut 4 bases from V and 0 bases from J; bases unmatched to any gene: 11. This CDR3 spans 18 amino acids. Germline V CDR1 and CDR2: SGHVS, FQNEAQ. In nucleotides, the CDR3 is TGTGCCAGCAGCTCCCGACAGGGGATAAGATTTAGCAATCAGCCCCAGCATTTT. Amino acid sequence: CASSSRQGIRFSNQPQHF.